The clone carrying this T cell receptor beta chain was observed a few times. V lost 4 bases and J lost 4; bases outside the gene matches: 3. CDR1 and CDR2 (germline): SGHNT, YENEEA. This CDR3 is built from 15 residues. Authors' methods: Using reference gene primer amplification, nucleated cell counts were estimated. The method was immunoSEQ multiplex PCR; TCRdb's version includes in-frame clones alone and lacks a portion of them. V, J and clone size reflect that table, while D and trimming were determined from the DNA. The sample has under 200,000 clones, 60% to 85% seen once. This sample is drawn from a study of blood T cell repertoires in COVID-19. In the study overall: Material from acute and convalescent COVID-19 was sourced from the United States, Italy and Spain. PBMCs, B-cell-depleted T cells, or T cells were the source of the cDNA or gDNA that made up the material.

Material for sequencing was peripheral blood. This chain joins TRBV11-3 and TRBJ2-5, with TRBD2 matching 13 bases. This TCR was sampled from a man between 65 and 85 years old with acute or convalescent COVID-19. The CDR3 nucleotides read TGTGCCAGCAGCTGGACTAGCGGGAGAGGAGAGACCCAGTACTTC. Encoded protein: CASSWTSGRGETQYF.